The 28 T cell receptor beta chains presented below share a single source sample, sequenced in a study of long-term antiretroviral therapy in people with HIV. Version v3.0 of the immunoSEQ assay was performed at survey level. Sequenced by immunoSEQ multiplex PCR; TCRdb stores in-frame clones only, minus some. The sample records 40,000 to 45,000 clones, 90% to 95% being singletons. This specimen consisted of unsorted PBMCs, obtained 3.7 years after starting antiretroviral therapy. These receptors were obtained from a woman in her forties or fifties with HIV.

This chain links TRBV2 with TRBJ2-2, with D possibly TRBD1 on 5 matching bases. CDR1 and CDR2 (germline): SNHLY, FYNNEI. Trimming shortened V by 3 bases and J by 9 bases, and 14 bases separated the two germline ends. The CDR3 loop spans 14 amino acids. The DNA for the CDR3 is TGTGCCAGCAGTGAGACAGCCACCCCCCGGGAGCTGTTTTTT. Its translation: CASSETATPRELFF.

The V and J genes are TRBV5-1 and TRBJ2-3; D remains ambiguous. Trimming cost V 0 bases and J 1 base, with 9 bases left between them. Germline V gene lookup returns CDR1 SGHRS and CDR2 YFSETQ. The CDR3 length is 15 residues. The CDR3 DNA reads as TGCGCCAGCAGCTTGGATTCGCGCGGCACAGATACGCAGTATTTT. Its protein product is CASSLDSRGTDTQYF. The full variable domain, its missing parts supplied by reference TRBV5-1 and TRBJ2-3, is KAGVTQTPRYLIKTRGQQVTLSCSPISGHRSVSWYQQTPGQGLQFLFEYFSETQRNKGNFPGRFSGRQFSNSRSEMNVSTLELGDSALYLCASSLDSRGTDTQYFGPGTRLTVL.

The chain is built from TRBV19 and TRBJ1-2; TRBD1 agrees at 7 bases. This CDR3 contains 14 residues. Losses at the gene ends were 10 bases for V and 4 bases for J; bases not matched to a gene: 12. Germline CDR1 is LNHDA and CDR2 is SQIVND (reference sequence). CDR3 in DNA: TGTGCCACCTCGGACCCGCAGGGGGGCTATGGCTACACCTTC. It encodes CATSDPQGGYGYTF.

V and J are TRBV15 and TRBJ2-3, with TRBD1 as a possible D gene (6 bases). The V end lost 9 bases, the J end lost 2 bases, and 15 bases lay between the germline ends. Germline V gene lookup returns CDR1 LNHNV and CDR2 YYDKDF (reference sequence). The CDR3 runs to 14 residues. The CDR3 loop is CATGGGGPTDTQYF. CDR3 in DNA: TGTGCCACTGGAGGTGGGGGCCCCACAGATACGCAGTATTTT.

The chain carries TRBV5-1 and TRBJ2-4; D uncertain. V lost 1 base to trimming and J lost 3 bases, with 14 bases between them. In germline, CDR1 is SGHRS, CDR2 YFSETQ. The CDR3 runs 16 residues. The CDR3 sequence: CASSLWEGTYKNIQYF. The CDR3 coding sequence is TGCGCCAGCAGCTTGTGGGAAGGCACCTACAAAAACATTCAGTACTTC.

The CDR3: CASSSLAGYEQYF. In nucleotides, the CDR3 is TGTGCCAGCAGCAGTCTAGCGGGGTACGAGCAGTACTTC. This chain joins TRBV5-6 and TRBJ2-7, with 9 bases aligning to TRBD2. The CDR3 is 13 residues long. Germline-derived CDR1 and CDR2 are SGHDT and YYEEEE. V gave up 4 bases and J gave up 4 bases; unmatched junction bases: 3. The whole variable domain, filled in from reference TRBV5-6 and TRBJ2-7, reads DAGVTQSPTHLIKTRGQQVTLRCSPKSGHDTVSWYQQALGQGPQFIFQYYEEEERQRGNFPDRFSGHQFPNYSSELNVNALLLGDSALYLCASSSLAGYEQYFGPGTRLTVT.

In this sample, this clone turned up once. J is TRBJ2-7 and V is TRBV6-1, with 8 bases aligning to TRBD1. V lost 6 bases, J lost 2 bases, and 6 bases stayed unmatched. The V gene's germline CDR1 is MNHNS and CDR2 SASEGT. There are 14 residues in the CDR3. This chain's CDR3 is CASRVGQGPYEQYF. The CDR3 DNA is TGTGCCAGCAGGGTTGGACAGGGTCCCTACGAGCAGTACTTC.

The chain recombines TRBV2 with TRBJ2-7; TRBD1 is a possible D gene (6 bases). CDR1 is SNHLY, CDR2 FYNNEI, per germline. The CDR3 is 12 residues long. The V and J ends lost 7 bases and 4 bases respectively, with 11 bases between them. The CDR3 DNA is TGTGCCAGCAACGTACAGGGATACGAGCAGTACTTC. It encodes CASNVQGYEQYF.

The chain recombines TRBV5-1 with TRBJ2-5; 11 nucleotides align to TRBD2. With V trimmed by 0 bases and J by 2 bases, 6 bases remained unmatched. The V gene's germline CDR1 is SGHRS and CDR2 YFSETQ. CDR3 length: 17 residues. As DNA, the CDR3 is TGCGCCAGCAGCTTGGGGTCCACTAGCGGGGGACAAGAGACCCAGTACTTC. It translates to CASSLGSTSGGQETQYF.

The CDR3 DNA follows: TGTGCCAGCAGCTCGCAGGGGGCGAATGAAAAACTGTTTTTT. The encoded protein is CASSSQGANEKLFF. J is TRBJ1-4 and V is TRBV7-9; 8 bases fit TRBD1. The CDR3 extends over 14 amino acids. Germline loops: CDR1 SEHNR, CDR2 FQNEAQ (reference sequence). With V trimmed by 4 bases and J by 5 bases, 3 bases remained unmatched.

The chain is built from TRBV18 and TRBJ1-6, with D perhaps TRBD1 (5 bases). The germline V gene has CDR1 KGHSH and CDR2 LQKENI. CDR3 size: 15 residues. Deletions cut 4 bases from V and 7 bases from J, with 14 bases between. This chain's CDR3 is CASSRRDAPNSPLHF. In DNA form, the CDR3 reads TGTGCCAGCTCACGGCGGGACGCCCCAAATTCACCCCTCCACTTT.

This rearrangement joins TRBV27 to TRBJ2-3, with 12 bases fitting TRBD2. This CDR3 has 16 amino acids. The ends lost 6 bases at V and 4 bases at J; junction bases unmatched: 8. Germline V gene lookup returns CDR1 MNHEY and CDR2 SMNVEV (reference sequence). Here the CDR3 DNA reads TGTGCCAGCAGCTCACCCTCTAGCGGGGGGGCAGATACGCAGTATTTT. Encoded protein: CASSSPSSGGADTQYF.

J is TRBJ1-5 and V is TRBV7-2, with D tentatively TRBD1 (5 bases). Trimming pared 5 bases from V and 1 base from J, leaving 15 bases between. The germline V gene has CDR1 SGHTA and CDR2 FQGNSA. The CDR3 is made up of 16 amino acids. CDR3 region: CASSPRQLGSNQPQHF. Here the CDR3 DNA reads TGTGCCAGCAGCCCCAGACAGTTGGGGAGCAATCAGCCCCAGCATTTT. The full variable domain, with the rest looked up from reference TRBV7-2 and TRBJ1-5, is GAGVSQSPSNKVTEKGKDVELRCDPISGHTALYWYRQSLGQGLEFLIYFQGNSAPDKSGLPSDRFSAERTGGSVSTLTIQRTQQEDSAVYLCASSPRQLGSNQPQHFGDGTRLSIL.

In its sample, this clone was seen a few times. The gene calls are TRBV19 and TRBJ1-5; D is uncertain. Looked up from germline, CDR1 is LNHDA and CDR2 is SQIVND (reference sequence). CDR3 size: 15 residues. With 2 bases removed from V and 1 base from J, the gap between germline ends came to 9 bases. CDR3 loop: CASSIIFGSNQPQHF. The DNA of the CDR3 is TGTGCCAGTAGTATAATTTTCGGGAGCAATCAGCCCCAGCATTTT.

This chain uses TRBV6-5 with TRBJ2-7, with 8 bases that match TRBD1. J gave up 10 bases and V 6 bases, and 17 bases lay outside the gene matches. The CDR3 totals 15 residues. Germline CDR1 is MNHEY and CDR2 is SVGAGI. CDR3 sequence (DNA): TGTGCCAGCAGCCAACCCGTAGGGACAGGACTCCCTCAGTACTTC. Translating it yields CASSQPVGTGLPQYF.

CDR3 DNA: TGTGCCAGTAGTTCCCAGATCATTAACACTGAAGCTTTCTTT. Its protein product is CASSSQIINTEAFF. This chain connects TRBV19 to TRBJ1-1; D is ambiguous. Per germline, CDR1 LNHDA and CDR2 SQIVND (reference sequence). V lost 5 bases to trimming and J lost 2 bases, with 12 bases between them. The CDR3 has 14 residues.

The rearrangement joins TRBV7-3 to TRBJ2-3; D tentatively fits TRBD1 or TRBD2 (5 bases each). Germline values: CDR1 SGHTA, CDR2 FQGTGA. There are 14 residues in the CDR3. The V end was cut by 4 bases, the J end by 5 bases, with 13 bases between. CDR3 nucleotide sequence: TGTGCCAGCAGCTCGGGGCCCGCGGGAGATACGCAGTATTTT. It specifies CASSSGPAGDTQYF.

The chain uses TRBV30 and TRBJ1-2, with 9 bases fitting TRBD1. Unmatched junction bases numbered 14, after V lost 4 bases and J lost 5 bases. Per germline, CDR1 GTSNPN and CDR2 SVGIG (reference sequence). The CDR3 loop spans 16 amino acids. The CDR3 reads CAWIHSPGQGWYGYTF. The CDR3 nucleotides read TGTGCCTGGATCCACTCTCCGGGACAGGGCTGGTATGGCTACACCTTC. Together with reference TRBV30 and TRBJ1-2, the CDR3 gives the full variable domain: SQTIHQWPATLVQPVGSPLSLECTVEGTSNPNLYWYRQAAGRGLQLLFYSVGIGQISSEVPQNLSASRPQDRQFILSSKKLLLSDSGFYLCAWIHSPGQGWYGYTFGSGTRLTVV.

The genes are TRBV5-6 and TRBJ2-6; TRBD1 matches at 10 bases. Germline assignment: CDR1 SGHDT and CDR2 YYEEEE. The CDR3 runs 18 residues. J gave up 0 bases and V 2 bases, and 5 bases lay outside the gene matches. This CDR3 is CASSFRRTGGSGANVLTF. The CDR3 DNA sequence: TGTGCCAGCAGCTTTAGGCGGACAGGGGGCTCTGGGGCCAACGTCCTGACTTTC.

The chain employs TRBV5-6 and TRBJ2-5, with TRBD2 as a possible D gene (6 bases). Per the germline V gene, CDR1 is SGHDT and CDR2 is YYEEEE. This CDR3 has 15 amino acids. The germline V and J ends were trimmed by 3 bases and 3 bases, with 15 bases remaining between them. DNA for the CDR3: TGTGCCAGCAGCTCTTTGACTAGGAGCAAAGAGACCCAGTACTTC. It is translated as CASSSLTRSKETQYF.

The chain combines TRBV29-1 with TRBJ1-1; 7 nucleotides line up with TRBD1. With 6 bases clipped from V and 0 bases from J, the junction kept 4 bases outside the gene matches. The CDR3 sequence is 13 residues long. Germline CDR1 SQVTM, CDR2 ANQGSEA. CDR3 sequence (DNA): TGCAGCGTGACGGGACAGTTGAACACTGAAGCTTTCTTT. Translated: CSVTGQLNTEAFF.

CDR3 sequence reads: CASSQLLLGQGGTDTQYF. The CDR3 DNA follows: TGCGCCAGCAGCCAACTTCTACTTGGACAGGGGGGGACAGATACGCAGTATTTT. The rearrangement uses TRBV4-1 and TRBJ2-3; 10 bases align to TRBD1. Germline CDR1 reads MGHRA; CDR2 reads YSYEKL. The CDR3 length is 18 residues. The V and J ends lost 2 bases and 3 bases, in that order; junction bases with no gene match: 11.

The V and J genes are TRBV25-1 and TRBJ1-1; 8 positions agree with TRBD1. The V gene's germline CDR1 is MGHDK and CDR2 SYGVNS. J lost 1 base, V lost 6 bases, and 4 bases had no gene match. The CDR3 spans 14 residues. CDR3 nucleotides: TGTGCCAGCAGAGCCGGGACAGGGAACACTGAAGCTTTCTTT. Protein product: CASRAGTGNTEAFF.

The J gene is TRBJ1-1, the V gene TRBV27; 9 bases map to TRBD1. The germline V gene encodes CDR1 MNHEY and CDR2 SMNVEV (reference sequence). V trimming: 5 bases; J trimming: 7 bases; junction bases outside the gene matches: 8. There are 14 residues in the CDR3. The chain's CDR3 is CASSTTGGTFEAFF. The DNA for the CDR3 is TGTGCCAGCAGTACGACAGGGGGAACCTTTGAAGCTTTCTTT.

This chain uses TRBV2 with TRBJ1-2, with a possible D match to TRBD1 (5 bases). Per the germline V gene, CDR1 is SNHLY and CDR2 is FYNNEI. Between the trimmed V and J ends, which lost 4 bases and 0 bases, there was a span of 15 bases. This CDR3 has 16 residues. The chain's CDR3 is CASSAWGEDSNYGYTF. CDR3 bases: TGTGCCAGCAGTGCCTGGGGGGAGGACTCTAACTATGGCTACACCTTC.

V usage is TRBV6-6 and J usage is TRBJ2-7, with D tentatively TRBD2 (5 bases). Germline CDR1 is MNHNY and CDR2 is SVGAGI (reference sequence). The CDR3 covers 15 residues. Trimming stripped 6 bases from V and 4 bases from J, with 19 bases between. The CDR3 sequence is CASRVINGVPYEQYF. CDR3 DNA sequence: TGTGCCAGCAGAGTTATAAACGGGGTTCCTTACGAGCAGTACTTC.

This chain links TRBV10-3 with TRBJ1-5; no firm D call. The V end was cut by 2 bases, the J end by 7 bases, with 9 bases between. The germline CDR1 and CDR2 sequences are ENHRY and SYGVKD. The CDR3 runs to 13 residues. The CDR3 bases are TGTGCCATCAGTGAGGTTGAAGGCCAGCCCCAGCATTTT. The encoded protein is CAISEVEGQPQHF.

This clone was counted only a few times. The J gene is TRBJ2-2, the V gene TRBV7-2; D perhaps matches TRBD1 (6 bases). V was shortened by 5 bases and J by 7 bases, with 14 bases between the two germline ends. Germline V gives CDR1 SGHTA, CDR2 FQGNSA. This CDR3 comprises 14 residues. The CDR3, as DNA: TGTGCCAGCAGCACTTACAGGGTGGGCGGGGAGCTGTTTTTT. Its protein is CASSTYRVGGELFF.